The clone carrying this TCR beta chain was observed a few times. Its antigen is unknown. The CDR3 loop spans 16 amino acids. Germline loops: CDR1 MNHEY, CDR2 SMNVEV (reference sequence). Germline trimming cut 5 bases from V and 8 bases from J; bases unmatched to any gene: 15. The sample is drawn from a study of beta chain features in type 1 diabetes. Study-wide results and limits: Fewer junction insertions and more nucleotide deletions appeared in type 1 diabetes patients. Equally in patients and controls, shorter templates might have been favored by PCR.

Expressed TCRB transcripts were sequenced because the entire RNA isolate underwent reverse transcription. TCRdb's table, derived via immunoSEQ multiplex PCR, lists solely in-frame clones and lacks some. The sample lists about 130,000 clones, just over 9% occurring once. One heparinised draw of blood, averaging around 120 mL, came from each donor. Sequenced sample: central memory CD4+ T cells from blood. The V call is TRBV27, the J call TRBJ1-2; TRBD1 agrees at 9 bases. The clonotype originates from a man aged 18 to 29 in good health. The CDR3 DNA follows: TGTGCCAGCAGTCCAAACCCCGGACAGGGGTTAAGGGGCTACACCTTC. This encodes CASSPNPGQGLRGYTF.